A selection of T cell receptor beta chains follows, all from one sample in a study of T-cell reconstitution after alpha-beta-depleted transplantation in children. TCRdb reanalysed the PCR reads using MiXCR and keeps one entry per CDR3 protein. The table records approximately 300,000 distinct CDR3 sequences, about 7.3% of them present only once. The sample was peripheral blood, taken 360 days after TCRalphabeta/CD19-depleted stem cell transplant. These receptors were collected from a female patient between 2 and 15 years old who had a stem cell transplant for Fanconi anemia, so the T cells may come from the graft donor. The CDR3 runs from the conserved cysteine through the conserved F or W. A D gene is named only where the DNA matches it firmly. Part of the rows lack a size; the others show once, few, many or a class for expanded clones.

>TRBJ1-4|few|TRBV20-1|.
TGCAGTGCTGGGGACACGAGGAATGAAAAACTGTTTTTT
CSAGDTRNEKLFF
>TRBJ2-2|.|TRBV4-3|.
TGCGCCAGCAGCCCACTCCCCGGGGAGCTGTTTTTT
CASSPLPGELFF
>TRBJ1-4|.|TRBV11-2|TRBD1
TGTGCCAGCAGCTTAGAGGGACAGCGGCTTGAAAAACTGTTTTTT
CASSLEGQRLEKLFF
>TRBJ2-7|.|TRBV19|.
TGTGCCAGTAGTATAGAGTGGGGTCGCGAGCAGTACTTC
CASSIEWGREQYF
>TRBJ1-5|many|TRBV5-1|.
TGCGCCAGCAGCCCCTGGGACGGAAGCAATCAGCCCCAGCATTTT
CASSPWDGSNQPQHF
>TRBJ1-4|many|TRBV4-3|.
TGCGCCAGCAGCCAAGGGGCCTATGAAAAACTGTTTTTT
CASSQGAYEKLFF
>TRBJ2-7|many|TRBV28|.
TGTGCCAGCAGTCCGCCCGGGCTTGGGTGGGAGCAGTACTTC
CASSPPGLGWEQYF
>TRBJ1-5|few|TRBV5-6|TRBD1
TGTGCCAGCAGCTTCTATGAACAGGGGCAGCCCCAGCATTTT
CASSFYEQGQPQHF
>TRBJ2-1|many|TRBV3-1|.
TGTGCCAGCAGCCAGGGTTCGGCGTGGCAGTTCTTC
CASSQGSAWQFF
>TRBJ2-7|few|TRBV7-7|.
TGTGCTAGCAGCCCGTCGGGGCCCCCGGCGAGAGAGCAGTACTTC
CASSPSGPPAREQYF
>TRBJ1-3|few|TRBV7-2|.
TGTGCCAGCAGCCCGGACGGGAAGGTGTTTGGAAACACCATATATTTT
CASSPDGKVFGNTIYF
>TRBJ2-4|few|TRBV28|.
TGTGCCAGCAGTGGACTTCAAAACATTCAGTACTTC
CASSGLQNIQYF
>TRBJ2-3|.|TRBV7-2|TRBD2
TGTGCCAGCAGCTTAGCTATAACACCGGGACTAGCGGGGGGTGAAGATACGAAGTATTTT
CASSLAITPGLAGGEDTKYF
>TRBJ1-1|few|TRBV5-1|.
TGCGCCAGCAGCCCGGGGTGGGGGGACACTGAAGCTTTCTTT
CASSPGWGDTEAFF
>TRBJ2-2|.|TRBV2|.
TGTGCCAGCAGTGAAACCCCAGGGGGGGAGCTGTTTTTT
CASSETPGGELFF
>TRBJ2-1|many|TRBV2|TRBD2
TGTGCCAGCAGGACAGGACTAGCGGACAATGAGCAGTTCTTC
CASRTGLADNEQFF
>TRBJ2-1|.|TRBV3-1|.
TGTGCCAGCTGCCAAACAGGGACTGTCGACAATGAGCAGTTCTTC
CASCQTGTVDNEQFF
>TRBJ1-5|many|TRBV9|.
TGTGCCAGCAGCGTAGACGGCAGGAGCGGTCAGCCCCAGCATTTT
CASSVDGRSGQPQHF
>TRBJ2-3|many|TRBV5-5|.
TGTGCCAGCAGCCCACTGGGAAGCACAGATACGCAGTATTTT
CASSPLGSTDTQYF
>TRBJ1-1|few|TRBV2|.
TGTGCCAGCAGTGAAGCGCTTGAGGGGATGAACACTGAAGCTTTCTTT
CASSEALEGMNTEAFF
>TRBJ2-3|.|TRBV2|.
TGTGCCAGCAGTGTAATAGATACGCAGTATTTT
CASSVIDTQYF
>TRBJ2-2|few|TRBV7-3|.
TGTGCCAGCAGCTTAAAGGGCCAGACCGGGGAGCTGTTTTTT
CASSLKGQTGELFF
>TRBJ2-3|many|TRBV5-6|TRBD2
TGTGCCAGCAGCTTGCCAGCGGGAGTGAGAGATACGCAGTATTTT
CASSLPAGVRDTQYF
>TRBJ1-2|many|TRBV7-9|.
TGTGCCAGCAGCTTAATGACGGACTCGAATGGCTACACCTTC
CASSLMTDSNGYTF
>TRBJ2-3|few|TRBV2|.
TGTGCCAGCAGTAGCCACTCAGATACGCAGTATTTT
CASSSHSDTQYF
>TRBJ1-2|many|TRBV12-3/TRBV12-4|.
TGTGCCAGCAGTTATAACTGGACACCCCATGGCTACACCTTC
CASSYNWTPHGYTF
>TRBJ2-1|many|TRBV12-3/TRBV12-4|.
TGTGCCAGCAGTTTAGATCGACAGTTGGTCTTC
CASSLDRQLVF
>TRBJ2-3|many|TRBV9|TRBD2
TGTGCCAGCAGCAGTCTAGCGGGGGGGCTTGGTGGAGATACGCAGTATTTT
CASSSLAGGLGGDTQYF
>TRBJ1-1|many|TRBV5-6|.
TGTGCCAGCAGCAAAATCAAGGGACGGGACACTGAAGCTTTCTTT
CASSKIKGRDTEAFF
>TRBJ1-5|few|TRBV6-2/TRBV6-3|.
TGTGCCAGCAGTCGAGACCTAATTAGACATCAGCCCCAGCATTTT
CASSRDLIRHQPQHF
>TRBJ2-7|.|TRBV11-2|TRBD1
TGTGCCAGCAGCCTTGGGACAGACGAGCAGTACTTC
CASSLGTDEQYF
>TRBJ2-5|many|TRBV28|.
TGTGCCAGCAGTTACCTCGGAAAGACCCAGTACTTC
CASSYLGKTQYF
>TRBJ1-2|many|TRBV6-1|.
TGTGCCAGCAGCGAAATAGGAGACTATGGCTACACCTTC
CASSEIGDYGYTF
>TRBJ2-5|few|TRBV2|TRBD1
TGTGCCAGCAGCGGAGACAGGGACGAGACCCAGTACTTC
CASSGDRDETQYF
>TRBJ2-1|many|TRBV7-6|TRBD2
TGTGCCAGCAGCTCACCCACGCCTAGCGGGGCCAACTACTACAATGAGCAGTTCTTC
CASSSPTPSGANYYNEQFF
>TRBJ2-3|many|TRBV6-5|TRBD2
TGTGCCAGCAGTTCCTCCCCCAGCGGGGGGGCAGATACGCAGTATTTT
CASSSSPSGGADTQYF
>TRBJ1-3|few|TRBV6-1|.
TGTGCCAGCAGTGAATTTGGATACTCTGGAAACACCATATATTTT
CASSEFGYSGNTIYF
>TRBJ2-7|many|TRBV30|.
TGTGCCTGGAGCCGGGCCTCCTACGAGCAGTACTTC
CAWSRASYEQYF
>TRBJ2-5|many|TRBV24-1|TRBD2
TGTGCCACCAGTGAAAATGGAGCTAGCGGGGGAGAGACCCAGTACTTC
CATSENGASGGETQYF
>TRBJ2-1|many|TRBV4-2|.
TGTGCCAGCAGCCAAGATATAGGGTCCAATGAGCAGTTCTTC
CASSQDIGSNEQFF
>TRBJ1-4|.|TRBV7-6|TRBD1
TGTGCCAGCAGCCCCCGGGACAGGGGGCATGAAAAACTGTTTTTT
CASSPRDRGHEKLFF
>TRBJ2-1|many|TRBV7-8|.
TGTGCCAGCAGCCGAGATGGGCGGATTAGCTCCTACAATGAGCAGTTCTTC
CASSRDGRISSYNEQFF
>TRBJ1-1|.|TRBV6-2/TRBV6-3|TRBD1
TGTGCCAGCAGTTACTTGGGACAGCCGCCCCAAAGCGCTTTCTTT
CASSYLGQPPQSAFF
>TRBJ2-3|many|TRBV5-1|.
TGCGCCAGCAGCTTGGGGCAGCAAGATACGCAGTATTTT
CASSLGQQDTQYF
>TRBJ1-1|.|TRBV29-1|.
TGCAGCGCCCGTTTGGACGCCACTAAAGCTTTCTTT
CSARLDATKAFF
>TRBJ2-7|many|TRBV7-2|.
TGTGCCAGCAGCTTAGCGCTAGATTACGAGCAGTACTTC
CASSLALDYEQYF
>TRBJ1-1|many|TRBV6-5|.
TGTGCCAGCAGTTTAGGCCCCATGAACACTGAAGCTTTCTTT
CASSLGPMNTEAFF
>TRBJ2-3|.|TRBV7-3|TRBD2
TGTGCCAGCAGCTTATTCCCCACTACTAGCGGGTGGGCTTTT
CASSLFPTTSGWAF
>TRBJ2-2|many|TRBV2|.
TGTGCCAGCATTTTGATCGGGGACGGGGAGCTGTTTTTT
CASILIGDGELFF
>TRBJ2-1|many|TRBV6-1|.
TGTGCCAGCAGTGAACCGTACACATACGATGAGCAGTTCTTC
CASSEPYTYDEQFF
>TRBJ2-2|.|TRBV5-1|TRBD2
TGCGCCAGCAGCCAGACTAGCGCCGGAAACACCGGGGAGCTGTTTTTT
CASSQTSAGNTGELFF
>TRBJ2-1|few|TRBV7-2|.
TGTGCCAGCAGCTTAGTTAAGGGGACCTACAATGAGCAGTTCTTC
CASSLVKGTYNEQFF
>TRBJ2-1|many|TRBV4-1|.
TGCGCCAGCAGCCAAGTGTGGGACACCTCCTACAATGAGCAGTTCTTC
CASSQVWDTSYNEQFF